This T cell receptor (beta chain) was identified in a study of blood T cell repertoires in COVID-19. Study context: Italy, Spain and the United States were the sources of the convalescent and acute COVID-19 samples. In each case, the material was cDNA or gDNA derived from T cells, B-cell-depleted T cells, or PBMCs.

CDR3 size: 17 residues. Germline CDR1 reads MNHEY; CDR2 reads SVGEGT. With V trimmed by 4 bases and J by 0 bases, 9 bases remained unmatched. In its sample, this clone was seen once. The authors' processing: By means of reference gene primer amplification, nucleated cell counts were estimated. Assay: immunoSEQ multiplex PCR; the TCRdb copy retains only in-frame clones and omits some. That table is the source of V, J and clone size, and D and trimming were worked out from the DNA. The table records almost 250,000 clones, approximately 86% of them present only once. This TCR derives from a woman aged 55-75 years who had recovered from COVID-19. The chain uses TRBV6-2 or TRBV6-3 and TRBJ2-3; 8 bases match TRBD2. Material for sequencing was peripheral blood. The CDR3 DNA follows: TGTGCCAGCAGTTTCCTCGGCGGGGGGAAAAGCACAGATACGCAGTATTTT. Its protein product is CASSFLGGGKSTDTQYF.